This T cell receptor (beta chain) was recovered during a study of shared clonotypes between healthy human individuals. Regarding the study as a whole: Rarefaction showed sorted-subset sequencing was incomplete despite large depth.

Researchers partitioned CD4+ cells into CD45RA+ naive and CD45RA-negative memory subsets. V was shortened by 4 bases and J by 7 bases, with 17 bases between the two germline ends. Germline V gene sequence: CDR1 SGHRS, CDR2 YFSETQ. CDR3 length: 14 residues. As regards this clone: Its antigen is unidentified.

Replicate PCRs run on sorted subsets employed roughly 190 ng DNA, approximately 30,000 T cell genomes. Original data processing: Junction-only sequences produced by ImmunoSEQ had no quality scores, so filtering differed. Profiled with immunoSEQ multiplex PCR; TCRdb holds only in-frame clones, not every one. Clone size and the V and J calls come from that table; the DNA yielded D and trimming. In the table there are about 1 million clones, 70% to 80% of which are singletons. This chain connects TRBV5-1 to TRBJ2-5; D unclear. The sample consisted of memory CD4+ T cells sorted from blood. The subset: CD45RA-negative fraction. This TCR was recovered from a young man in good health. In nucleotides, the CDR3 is TGCGCCAGCAGCGGAGCGAATTTAGCCGGGACCCAGTACTTC. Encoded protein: CASSGANLAGTQYF.